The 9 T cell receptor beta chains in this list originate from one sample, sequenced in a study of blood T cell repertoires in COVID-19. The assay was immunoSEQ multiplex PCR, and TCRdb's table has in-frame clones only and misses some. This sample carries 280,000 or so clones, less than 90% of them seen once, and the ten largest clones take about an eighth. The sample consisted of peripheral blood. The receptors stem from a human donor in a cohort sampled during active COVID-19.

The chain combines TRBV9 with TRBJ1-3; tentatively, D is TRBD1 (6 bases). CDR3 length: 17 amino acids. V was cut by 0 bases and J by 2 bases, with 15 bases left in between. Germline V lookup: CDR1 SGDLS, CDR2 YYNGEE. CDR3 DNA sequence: TGTGCCAGCAGCGTAGGCCCGGGGGGCGCCACTGGAAACACCATATATTTT. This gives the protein CASSVGPGGATGNTIYF.

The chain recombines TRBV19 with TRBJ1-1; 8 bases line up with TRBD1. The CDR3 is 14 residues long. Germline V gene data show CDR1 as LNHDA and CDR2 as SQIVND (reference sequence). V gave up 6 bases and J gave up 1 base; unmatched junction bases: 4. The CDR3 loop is CASSTTGANTEAFF. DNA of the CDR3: TGTGCCAGTAGCACGACAGGGGCGAACACTGAAGCTTTCTTT. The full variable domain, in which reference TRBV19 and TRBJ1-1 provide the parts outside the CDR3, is DGGITQSPKYLFRKEGQNVTLSCEQNLNHDAMYWYRQDPGQGLRLIYYSQIVNDFQKGDIAEGYSVSREKKESFPLTVTSAQKNPTAFYLCASSTTGANTEAFFGQGTRLTVV.

In DNA, the CDR3 is TGTGCCAGCTCCCCCCAAGCGGGAGGGAATGAGCAGTTCTTC. It yields the protein CASSPQAGGNEQFF. V usage is TRBV18 and J usage is TRBJ2-1; 10 bases agree with TRBD2. V lost 6 bases and J lost 7; bases outside the gene matches: 6. The CDR3 runs 14 residues. Looked up from germline, CDR1 is KGHSH and CDR2 is LQKENI.

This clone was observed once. The CDR3 reads CASRETPGTGLGKNIQYF. The DNA of the CDR3 is TGTGCCAGCAGAGAAACCCCCGGGACAGGGCTAGGGAAAAACATTCAGTACTTC. This chain uses TRBV28 with TRBJ2-4, with 9 bases aligning to TRBD1. Unmatched junction bases numbered 16, after V lost 6 bases and J lost 4 bases. This CDR3 region has 18 residues. Per germline, CDR1 MDHEN and CDR2 SYDVKM.

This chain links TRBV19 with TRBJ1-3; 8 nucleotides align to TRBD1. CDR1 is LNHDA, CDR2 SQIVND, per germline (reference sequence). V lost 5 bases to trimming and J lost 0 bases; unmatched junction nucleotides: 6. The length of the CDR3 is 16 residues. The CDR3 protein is CASSSWTGHSGNTIYF. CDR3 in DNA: TGTGCCAGTAGTTCTTGGACAGGGCACTCTGGAAACACCATATATTTT.

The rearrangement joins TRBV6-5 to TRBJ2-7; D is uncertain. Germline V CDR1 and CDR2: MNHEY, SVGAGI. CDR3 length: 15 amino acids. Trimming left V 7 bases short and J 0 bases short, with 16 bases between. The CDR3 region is CASIAYKESSYEQYF. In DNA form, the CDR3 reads TGTGCCAGCATCGCCTACAAGGAGAGCTCCTACGAGCAGTACTTC.

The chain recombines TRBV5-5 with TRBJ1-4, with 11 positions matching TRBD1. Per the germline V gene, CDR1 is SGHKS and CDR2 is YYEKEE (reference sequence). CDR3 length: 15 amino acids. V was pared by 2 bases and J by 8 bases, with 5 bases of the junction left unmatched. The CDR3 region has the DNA TGTGCCAGCAGCTTCCCCGGGACAGGGGGGGAAAAACTGTTTTTT. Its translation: CASSFPGTGGEKLFF.

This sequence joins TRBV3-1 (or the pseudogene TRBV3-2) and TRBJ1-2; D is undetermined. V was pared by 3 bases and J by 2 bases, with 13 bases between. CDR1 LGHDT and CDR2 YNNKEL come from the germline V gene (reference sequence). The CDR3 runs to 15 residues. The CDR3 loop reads CASSHVSGINYGYTF. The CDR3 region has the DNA TGTGCCAGCAGCCACGTGAGCGGCATAAACTATGGCTACACCTTC.

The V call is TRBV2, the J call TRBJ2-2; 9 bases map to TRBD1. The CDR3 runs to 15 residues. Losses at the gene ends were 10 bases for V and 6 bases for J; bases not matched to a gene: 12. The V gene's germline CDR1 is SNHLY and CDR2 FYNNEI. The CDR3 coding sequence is TGTGCCACAGAAGGGGGACAGGGTGGGTCCGGGGAGCTGTTTTTT. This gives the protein CATEGGQGGSGELFF.